This TCR beta chain was observed in a study of cytomegalovirus exposure and HLA in healthy donors. Regarding this clone: Its antigen remains unidentified.

Study conclusions and caveats: In a later analysis, a missense DCLRE1C variant was linked to TCR beta V- and J-gene trimming.

The PCR was carried out with 60 Vbeta primers and 13 Jbeta primers. Here immunoSEQ multiplex PCR was the method, and the copy in TCRdb shows in-frame clones only, minus some. The table lists a few hundred thousand clones, around 81% of them singletons, with 7% to 9% in the top ten. The receptor's source is a woman in her sixties or seventies in good health and CMV-seropositive. Sequencing used PBMCs.

The CDR3 DNA is TGTGCCAGCAGCTTAGCGGGAGGGCCGAACAATGAGCAGTTCTTC. It encodes CASSLAGGPNNEQFF. The rearrangement uses TRBV7-3 and TRBJ2-1; 9 nucleotides line up with TRBD2. CDR3 length equals 15 residues. Germline loops: CDR1 SGHTA, CDR2 FQGTGA. The V segment lost 2 bases and the J segment 5 bases; nucleotides outside the gene matches: 4.